This T cell receptor (beta chain) was captured by sequencing in a study of T-cell memory formation after mild COVID-19. Study-wide findings and caveats: CD4+ clones that contracted lay mainly in CM and EM; CD8+ ones lay in EMRA. The second-wave clones peaking on day 37 were not confirmed as SARS-CoV-2-specific. Some SARS-CoV-2-responding clones were already detected in memory before infection.

This clonotype was recorded a few times. Its specificity is not known. Constant-segment primers served in 5'RACE that generated TCR alpha and TCR beta cDNA libraries bearing sample barcodes and UMIs. MiXCR, applied by TCRdb to the 5' RACE reads, yields one record per CDR3 protein. The data hold 250,000 to 300,000 distinct CDR3 sequences, with more than 15% observed a single time. Germline CDR1 is SGHKS and CDR2 is YYEKEE (reference sequence). Trimming cost V 2 bases and J 4 bases, with 7 bases left between them. This CDR3 spans 12 amino acids. The source of this sequence is a man younger than 35 who had mild COVID-19 (a few samples of this study predate the infection). Cell type and time point are not known. The sequenced sample was PBMCs or a T cell subset sorted from them (not recorded which). This chain links TRBV5-5 with TRBJ2-7; D could derive from TRBD1 or TRBD2 (5 bases each). This CDR3 reads CASSLEGYEQYV. Written as DNA, the CDR3 is TGTGCCAGCAGCTTAGAGGGGTACGAGCAGTACGTC.